What follows describes a single T cell receptor beta chain. The antigen remains unidentified. This sample is drawn from a study of cytomegalovirus exposure and HLA in healthy donors. Study-wide background: Findings of an earlier analysis included roughly 110 million unique TCR beta sequences from roughly 180 million T cells.

Study-level results: A missense DCLRE1C variant was associated with V- and J-gene trimming of TCR beta chains in a later analysis, and an independent cohort replicated the association.

The PCR contained 60 Vbeta and 13 Jbeta primers. Produced via immunoSEQ multiplex PCR; TCRdb's table is partial and in-frame only. The sample yields fewer than 90,000 clones, 60% to 80% seen once. CDR3 length: 15 residues. In germline, CDR1 is SGHDT, CDR2 YYEEEE. J lost 0 bases, V lost 3 bases, and 6 bases had no gene match. The rearrangement uses TRBV5-6 and TRBJ2-7, with 7 nucleotides matching TRBD1. The source of this sequence is a female donor in good health and CMV-seronegative. Sequenced sample: PBMCs. This chain's CDR3 is CASSSWGQSSYEQYF. Here the CDR3 DNA reads TGTGCCAGCAGCTCTTGGGGACAGAGCTCCTACGAGCAGTACTTC.